The entry below gives a single TCR beta chain sequence along with its context. Its antigen is unknown. The data originate from a study of cytomegalovirus exposure and HLA in healthy donors. Study outcomes and limitations: One variant, a missense change in DCLRE1C, was linked in a later analysis to TCR beta V- and J-gene trimming. The sole available immune exposure information was CMV serostatus. Later work found most CMV-associated TCR beta chains apparently HLA-restricted.

Primers for the PCR totalled 60 Vbeta and 13 Jbeta. As processed by the authors: Later work found approximately 80 million unique TCR beta chains, with about 10 million shared. This table comes from immunoSEQ multiplex PCR, and its TCRdb copy is limited to in-frame clones, with some not included. V and J calls and clone size are copied from that table; D and trimming were computed from the DNA. The table lists about 98,000 clones, 60% to 85% of them singletons. In germline, CDR1 is SGHAT, CDR2 FQNNGV. Trimming took 5 bases from V and 6 from J; bases not matched to a gene: 15. There are 17 residues in the CDR3.

The chain has TRBV11-2 and TRBJ2-2; 7 bases fit TRBD1. This receptor was taken from a man aged 55 to 70 in good health and CMV-seropositive. Sample: PBMCs. In DNA, the CDR3 is TGTGCCAGCAGCCTCCAGGGACAGTTAAAGTCAGCCGGGGAGCTGTTTTTT. Amino acids: CASSLQGQLKSAGELFF.